Below, 17 T cell receptor beta chains from the same sample are listed, as sequenced in a study of cytomegalovirus exposure and HLA in healthy donors. PCR involved 60 Vbeta and 13 Jbeta primers. Assay used: immunoSEQ multiplex PCR; TCRdb lists only in-frame clones, some missing. The table has 150,000 to 200,000 clones, 75% to 85% seen once. Material for sequencing was PBMCs. The receptors were gathered from a woman aged 45-60 years in good health and CMV-seronegative.

The chain uses TRBV4-2 and TRBJ2-3, with 12 bases aligning to TRBD2. In germline, CDR1 is LGHNA, CDR2 YNFKEQ. V gave up 4 bases and J gave up 4 bases; unmatched junction bases: 6. This CDR3 has 16 amino acids. CDR3 residues: CASSRQTSGSADTQYF. In DNA form, the CDR3 reads TGTGCCAGCAGCCGCCAGACTAGCGGGAGCGCAGATACGCAGTATTTT.

This clone was seen a handful of times. The chain links TRBV7-6 to TRBJ2-6, with 9 bases that match TRBD1. J was trimmed by 0 bases and V by 4 bases; bases with no gene match: 10. The CDR3 length is 19 residues. CDR1 and CDR2 (germline): SGHVS, FNYEAQ. CDR3 in DNA: TGTGCCAGCAGCTCTACCTGGACAGGGGATTACTCTGGGGCCAACGTCCTGACTTTC. This translates into CASSSTWTGDYSGANVLTF. The variable domain in full, with the rest retrieved from reference TRBV7-6 and TRBJ2-6, is GAGVSQSPRYKVTKRGQDVALRCDPISGHVSLYWYRQALGQGPEFLTYFNYEAQQDKSGLPNDRFSAERPEGSISTLTIQRTEQRDSAMYRCASSSTWTGDYSGANVLTFGAGSRLTVL.

The CDR3 DNA reads TGTGCCAGCAGCCAACTGACCCGTGGGGGGTACCAAGAGACCCAGTACTTC. Amino acids: CASSQLTRGGYQETQYF. V gene TRBV7-2 combines with J gene TRBJ2-5, with a tentative D call TRBD2 (6 bases). V lost 5 bases and J 0 bases, leaving 19 bases between the germline ends. Germline loops: CDR1 SGHTA, CDR2 FQGNSA. This CDR3 has 17 residues.

The CDR3 loop is CASSLAAGGQETQYF. The DNA for the CDR3 is TGTGCCAGCAGCTTAGCGGCGGGAGGCCAAGAGACCCAGTACTTC. The J gene is TRBJ2-5, the V gene TRBV13, with 8 bases matching TRBD2. Germline V CDR1 and CDR2: PRHDT, FYEKMQ (reference sequence). With 1 base clipped from V and 1 base from J, the junction kept 2 bases outside the gene matches. The CDR3 totals 15 residues.

V and J are TRBV19 and TRBJ2-1; the match to TRBD1 covers 11 bases. CDR1 LNHDA and CDR2 SQIVND come from the germline V gene (reference sequence). The trim removed 6 bases at V and 9 bases at J, leaving 10 bases unmatched. This CDR3 spans 15 amino acids. The chain's CDR3 is CASRTPGQGVSEQFF. CDR3 in DNA: TGTGCCAGTAGAACCCCGGGACAGGGGGTGAGTGAGCAGTTCTTC.

The chain couples TRBV7-2 to TRBJ1-1, with D possibly matching TRBD1 (6 bases). The CDR3 loop spans 14 amino acids. Germline V gives CDR1 SGHTA, CDR2 FQGNSA. Between the trimmed V and J ends, which lost 5 bases and 1 base, there was a span of 11 bases. The CDR3 DNA sequence: TGTGCCAGCAGCACGCGACAGGCGAACACTGAAGCTTTCTTT. Its translation: CASSTRQANTEAFF.

The chain combines TRBV4-3 with TRBJ1-1; 8 nucleotides agree with TRBD1. The CDR3 loop spans 14 amino acids. J lost 7 bases, V lost 3 bases, and 7 bases had no gene match. CDR1 LGHNA and CDR2 YSLEER come from the germline V gene. CDR3 DNA: TGCGCCAGCAGCCACCAGACAGGGGTTGGTGAAGCTTTCTTT. Translating it yields CASSHQTGVGEAFF.

In nucleotides, the CDR3 is TGCAGCGTGGCCCCAGGGGGTTCCGATCAGCCCCAGCATTTT. This sequence encodes CSVAPGGSDQPQHF. This chain links TRBV29-1 with TRBJ1-5, with TRBD1 matching 7 bases. Germline CDR1 reads SQVTM; CDR2 reads ANQGSEA. The J segment lost 5 bases and the V segment lost 6 bases, leaving 10 bases of the junction unmatched. The CDR3 sequence is 14 residues long.

The V gene is TRBV4-2, the J gene TRBJ2-3; a possible D gene is TRBD2 (6 bases). Germline loops: CDR1 LGHNA, CDR2 YNFKEQ. The CDR3 loop spans 15 amino acids. Trimming left V 2 bases short and J 1 base short, with 10 bases between. CDR3 loop: CASSQTGEGTDTQYF. CDR3 bases: TGTGCCAGCAGCCAAACGGGGGAGGGCACAGATACGCAGTATTTT.

The V call is TRBV6-1, the J call TRBJ2-7; TRBD2 is a possible D gene (5 bases). Between the trimmed V and J ends, which lost 3 bases and 3 bases, there was a span of 12 bases. The CDR3 totals 14 residues. Germline CDR1 and CDR2: MNHNS and SASEGT. DNA for the CDR3: TGTGCCAGCAGTGATCGAGGGCAAGGCTACGAGCAGTACTTC. As protein: CASSDRGQGYEQYF.

The sample holds a few counts of this clone. The chain has TRBV4-3 and TRBJ1-1, with a tentative D call TRBD1 (5 bases). Trimming cost V 3 bases and J 4 bases, with 12 bases left between them. Germline V gene lookup returns CDR1 LGHNA and CDR2 YSLEER. The CDR3 is 14 amino acids. The CDR3 DNA follows: TGCGCCAGCAGCCAGATCAGGGAGGGCACTGAAGCTTTCTTT. It yields the protein CASSQIREGTEAFF.

The V call is TRBV6-5, the J call TRBJ2-2; tentative D call: TRBD1 (6 bases). The V gene lost 5 bases and the J gene lost 1 base, with 11 bases spanning the gap. The CDR3 covers 15 residues. Germline V lookup: CDR1 MNHEY, CDR2 SVGAGI. This CDR3 is CASSVRGVNTGELFF. The CDR3 region has the DNA TGTGCCAGCAGTGTCAGGGGCGTGAACACCGGGGAGCTGTTTTTT.

This chain links TRBV15 with TRBJ2-7; D ambiguous. The V end lost 0 bases, the J end lost 4 bases, and 7 bases lay between the germline ends. Germline values: CDR1 LNHNV, CDR2 YYDKDF (reference sequence). This CDR3 contains 13 residues. Here the CDR3 DNA reads TGTGCCACCAGCAGAGATCGGTTGTACGAGCAGTACTTC. Its protein product is CATSRDRLYEQYF.

V usage is TRBV6-5 and J usage is TRBJ1-1; 7 nucleotides line up with TRBD1. Germline lookup yields CDR1 MNHEY and CDR2 SVGAGI. The CDR3 consists of 16 residues. With 4 bases clipped from V and 5 bases from J, the junction kept 13 bases outside the gene matches. For the CDR3, the DNA is TGTGCCAGCAGTTCGTCACGACAGGGTAAGGGAACTGAAGCTTTCTTT. This gives the protein CASSSSRQGKGTEAFF.

The rearrangement links TRBV28 to TRBJ2-5; D unresolved. The germline V and J ends were trimmed by 3 bases and 5 bases, with 10 bases remaining between them. This CDR3 contains 13 residues. Germline CDR1 MDHEN, CDR2 SYDVKM. CDR3 DNA sequence: TGTGCCAGCAGTTTCTATCGATTGGAGACCCAGTACTTC. This translates into CASSFYRLETQYF.

V is TRBV29-1 and J is TRBJ1-1; 10 bases are a match to TRBD1. The V gene's germline CDR1 is SQVTM and CDR2 ANQGSEA. The CDR3 is made up of 13 amino acids. With V trimmed by 6 bases and J by 4 bases, 5 bases remained unmatched. For the CDR3, the DNA is TGCAGCGTCGGACAGGGGGTGGGCACTGAAGCTTTCTTT. Translation: CSVGQGVGTEAFF.

The chain is built from TRBV9 and TRBJ2-7; D possibly corresponds to TRBD1 (5 bases). V shed 0 bases and J shed 4 bases, with 14 bases lying between them. The length of the CDR3 is 15 residues. Germline V gives CDR1 SGDLS, CDR2 YYNGEE. The CDR3 loop reads CASSVGRQGPYEQYF. The CDR3 DNA is TGTGCCAGCAGCGTAGGCCGGCAGGGCCCTTACGAGCAGTACTTC. Full variable domain (outside the CDR3, taken from reference TRBV9 and TRBJ2-7): DSGVTQTPKHLITATGQRVTLRCSPRSGDLSVYWYQQSLDQGLQFLIQYYNGEERAKGNILERFSAQQFPDLHSELNLSSLELGDSALYFCASSVGRQGPYEQYFGPGTRLTVT.